The 29 T cell receptor beta chains given below trace back to one sample, sequenced in a study of beta chain features in type 1 diabetes. The study reverse transcribed the entire isolated RNA, so it sequenced expressed TCRB transcripts. Profiling relied on immunoSEQ multiplex PCR, and the TCRdb table lists in-frame clones only, not all of them. The sample lists approximately 40,000 clones; about half were seen once. Sample: stem cell memory CD4+ T cells from blood. The receptors originated from a young woman in good health.

V and J are TRBV19 and TRBJ2-1; D may be TRBD2 (7 bases). The CDR3 runs to 18 residues. Germline CDR1 is LNHDA and CDR2 is SQIVND (reference sequence). Trimming cost V 6 bases and J 4 bases, with 25 bases left between them. This CDR3 reads CASSPGLPGSGTYNEQFF. CDR3 in DNA: TGTGCCAGTAGCCCCGGTTTACCCGGGAGCGGGACATACAATGAGCAGTTCTTC.

V usage is TRBV28 and J usage is TRBJ1-1, with TRBD1 matching 7 bases. J gave up 4 bases and V 5 bases, and 4 bases lay outside the gene matches. CDR1 and CDR2 from the germline V gene are MDHEN and SYDVKM. This CDR3 spans 13 amino acids. CDR3 amino acids: CASSQQGSTEAFF. The DNA for the CDR3 is TGTGCCAGCAGTCAACAGGGGTCCACTGAAGCTTTCTTT.

The chain recombines TRBV29-1 with TRBJ2-1, with 15 bases identical to TRBD2. The V gene's germline CDR1 is SQVTM and CDR2 ANQGSEA. The junction had 12 bases not matched to a gene; V was cut back by 6 bases and J by 15 bases. There are 14 residues in the CDR3. For the CDR3, the DNA is TGCAGCGTCAGGACTAGCGGGAGGGCCGATCGGTCGTTCTTC. This encodes CSVRTSGRADRSFF.

V and J are TRBV7-9 and TRBJ2-7; 11 bases are shared with TRBD1. CDR3 length: 16 amino acids. Per the germline V gene, CDR1 is SEHNR and CDR2 is FQNEAQ (reference sequence). The junction had 6 bases not matched to a gene; V was cut back by 5 bases and J by 0 bases. CDR3 bases: TGTGCCAGCAGCCGCGCGGGACAGGGGGACTCCTACGAGCAGTACTTC. It encodes CASSRAGQGDSYEQYF.

The chain uses TRBV18 and TRBJ2-3; D might be TRBD1 (7 bases). V dropped 1 base and J dropped 0 bases, with 17 bases sitting between them. Germline assignment: CDR1 KGHSH and CDR2 LQKENI. The CDR3 sequence is 18 residues long. Written as DNA, the CDR3 is TGTGCCAGCTCACCACAGGGCGGAGGGGGCCCTAGCACAGATACGCAGTATTTT. This sequence encodes CASSPQGGGGPSTDTQYF.

This clone turned up a few times. The chain carries TRBV7-2 and TRBJ2-5; D might be TRBD2 (7 bases). CDR1 and CDR2 (germline): SGHTA, FQGNSA. Between the trimmed V and J ends, which lost 2 bases and 1 base, there was a span of 14 bases. This CDR3 has 16 amino acids. The chain's CDR3 is CASSLIRGAVQETQYF. CDR3 bases: TGTGCCAGCAGCTTAATACGGGGGGCGGTCCAAGAGACCCAGTACTTC.

This clone came up a few times. The genes are TRBV18 and TRBJ2-1; TRBD1 aligns across 9 bases. Trimming took 2 bases from V and 7 from J; bases not matched to a gene: 9. The V gene's germline CDR1 is KGHSH and CDR2 LQKENI. The CDR3 has 16 amino acids. DNA of the CDR3: TGTGCCAGCTCACCATCACAGGGGGCGAGCCTGAATGAGCAGTTCTTC. It specifies CASSPSQGASLNEQFF.

The rearrangement joins TRBV28 to TRBJ2-7; D might be TRBD2 (6 bases). The CDR3 has 14 residues. The ends were cut back, 7 bases at V and 7 bases at J, with 20 bases in the middle. Germline assignment: CDR1 MDHEN and CDR2 SYDVKM. The CDR3 loop is CASTKPGSSFEQYF. The DNA of the CDR3 is TGTGCCAGCACAAAGCCCGGGAGTAGCTTTGAGCAGTACTTC.

This clone appeared a few times. The chain has TRBV2 and TRBJ2-7; possible D gene TRBD2, 5 bases. This CDR3 region has 13 residues. V was trimmed by 4 bases and J by 7 bases, leaving 14 bases between them. Germline V gives CDR1 SNHLY, CDR2 FYNNEI. CDR3 in DNA: TGTGCCAGCAGTGGGCAGGTAGAGGGAGAGCAGTACTTC. Translation gives CASSGQVEGEQYF.

This clone was counted only a few times. This chain uses TRBV30 with TRBJ1-2; TRBD1 aligns across 9 bases. CDR1 is GTSNPN and CDR2 is SVGIG in the germline V gene (reference sequence). V lost 5 bases to trimming and J lost 1 base; unmatched junction nucleotides: 5. This CDR3 contains 14 residues. As DNA, the CDR3 is TGTGCCTGGTCATGGGACAGGGTTAACTATGGCTACACCTTC. This codes for CAWSWDRVNYGYTF.

The chain links TRBV2 to TRBJ2-3; no clear D gene. The CDR3 is made up of 12 amino acids. The V end lost 6 bases, the J end lost 6 bases, and 10 bases lay between the germline ends. Per the germline V gene, CDR1 is SNHLY and CDR2 is FYNNEI. CDR3 sequence: CASRALMDTQYF. The CDR3 DNA is TGTGCCAGCAGAGCCCTCATGGATACGCAGTATTTT.

The chain carries TRBV25-1 and TRBJ1-4, with D possibly TRBD1 on 6 matching bases. Trimming removed 1 base from V and 5 bases from J, with 14 bases in between. The CDR3 length is 16 residues. Looked up from germline, CDR1 is MGHDK and CDR2 is SYGVNS. The CDR3 region is CASSELQGFTNEKLFF. In nucleotides, the CDR3 is TGTGCCAGCAGTGAATTGCAGGGGTTTACCAATGAAAAACTGTTTTTT.

The chain is built from TRBV6-5 and TRBJ2-7; 7 positions match TRBD1. CDR3 length: 15 residues. J lost 4 bases, V lost 0 bases, and 6 bases had no gene match. In germline, CDR1 is MNHEY, CDR2 SVGAGI. Here the CDR3 DNA reads TGTGCCAGCAGTTACTCGGGGACAGAAGAATACGAGCAGTACTTC. This encodes CASSYSGTEEYEQYF.

This clone was seen only a few times. The chain links TRBV6-5 to TRBJ2-7; TRBD2 is a possible D gene (5 bases). V lost 6 bases and J 0 bases, leaving 15 bases between the germline ends. The CDR3 has 15 amino acids. Germline CDR1 is MNHEY and CDR2 is SVGAGI. The CDR3, as DNA: TGTGCCAGCAGCAAAGGACTTTCGAGCTCCTACGAGCAGTACTTC. Translating it yields CASSKGLSSSYEQYF.

This clone was seen a few times. This CDR3 reads CASSQGQGAFNEQFF. CDR3 nucleotides: TGTGCCAGCTCACAGGGACAGGGGGCTTTCAATGAGCAGTTCTTC. The J gene is TRBJ2-1, the V gene TRBV18, with 12 bases fitting TRBD1. Trimming removed 4 bases from V and 6 bases from J; junction bases left unmatched: 4. This CDR3 spans 15 amino acids. CDR1 and CDR2 (germline): KGHSH, LQKENI.

V gene TRBV18 combines with J gene TRBJ2-1, with TRBD1 matching 9 bases. The V gene's germline CDR1 is KGHSH and CDR2 LQKENI. This CDR3 has 15 amino acids. The trim removed 4 bases at V and 4 bases at J, leaving 5 bases unmatched. CDR3 sequence: CASSLGTGRYNEQFF. As DNA, the CDR3 is TGTGCCAGCTCACTCGGGACAGGGAGGTACAATGAGCAGTTCTTC. The whole variable domain, filled in from reference TRBV18 and TRBJ2-1, reads NAGVMQNPRHLVRRRGQEARLRCSPMKGHSHVYWYRQLPEEGLKFMVYLQKENIIDESGMPKERFSAEFPKEGPSILRIQQVVRGDSAAYFCASSLGTGRYNEQFFGPGTRLTVL.

The rearrangement links TRBV19 to TRBJ2-1; perhaps TRBD2 as D (5 bases). Germline V lookup: CDR1 LNHDA, CDR2 SQIVND (reference sequence). The length of the CDR3 is 15 residues. V was pared by 9 bases and J by 4 bases, with 19 bases between. The CDR3 here is CASTKPGVLYNEQFF. The CDR3 nucleotides read TGTGCCAGCACTAAACCCGGGGTGCTGTACAATGAGCAGTTCTTC.

CDR3 in DNA: TGCGCCAGCAGCTGGACGCCGGACAGGGAAGGCACTGAAGCTTTCTTT. Translated: CASSWTPDREGTEAFF. The J gene is TRBJ1-1, the V gene TRBV5-1, with 8 bases identical to TRBD1. Losses at the gene ends were 3 bases for V and 4 bases for J; bases not matched to a gene: 11. The CDR3 covers 16 residues. Germline V gene lookup returns CDR1 SGHRS and CDR2 YFSETQ.

The chain has TRBV7-9 and TRBJ2-7, with D tentatively TRBD1 (5 bases). The CDR3 is 14 residues long. Germline values: CDR1 SEHNR, CDR2 FQNEAQ (reference sequence). Trimming cost V 4 bases and J 4 bases, with 14 bases left between them. CDR3 protein: CASSYNQGVYEQYF. DNA for the CDR3: TGTGCCAGCAGCTACAACCAAGGGGTTTACGAGCAGTACTTC.

V is TRBV28 and J is TRBJ2-7; 9 bases agree with TRBD2. The CDR3 totals 15 residues. V was clipped by 7 bases and J by 3 bases; unmatched bases: 10. Germline-derived CDR1 and CDR2 are MDHEN and SYDVKM. The CDR3 DNA reads TGTGCCAGCACCGCACCAGCGGGAGGAGTCTACGAGCAGTACTTC. Encoded protein: CASTAPAGGVYEQYF.

The chain carries TRBV23-1 and TRBJ1-2; 8 positions match TRBD1. TRBV23-1 is filed as an ORF, its function uncertain. CDR3 length equals 14 residues. V was pared by 4 bases and J by 7 bases, with 8 bases of the junction left unmatched. The CDR3 coding sequence is TGCGCCAGCAGTCCTTCGCAGGGGGCAGGTGGCTACACCTTC. Its translation: CASSPSQGAGGYTF.

This clone was observed a handful of times. This rearrangement joins TRBV7-9 to TRBJ1-1, with D maybe TRBD1 (5 bases). The CDR3 contains 15 residues. Germline V gene sequence: CDR1 SEHNR, CDR2 FQNEAQ (reference sequence). Deletions cut 5 bases from V and 1 base from J, with 14 bases between. The DNA for the CDR3 is TGTGCCAGCAGCCAGCACAGGATTAGGAACACTGAAGCTTTCTTT. It yields the protein CASSQHRIRNTEAFF. The full variable domain, with the rest looked up from reference TRBV7-9 and TRBJ1-1, is DTGVSQNPRHKITKRGQNVTFRCDPISEHNRLYWYRQTLGQGPEFLTYFQNEAQLEKSRLLSDRFSAERPKGSFSTLEIQRTEQGDSAMYLCASSQHRIRNTEAFFGQGTRLTVV.

The rearrangement joins TRBV6-5 to TRBJ1-2; 7 positions agree with TRBD1. Trimming at V came to 4 bases and at J to 3 bases, leaving 8 bases not matched to a gene. There are 15 residues in the CDR3. The germline CDR1 and CDR2 sequences are MNHEY and SVGAGI. The CDR3 region is CASSLQPGQYYGYTF. The CDR3 DNA reads TGTGCCAGCAGTTTGCAACCGGGACAGTACTATGGCTACACCTTC.

The chain joins TRBV20-1 to TRBJ2-7; D unresolved. The CDR3 runs to 11 residues. The germline V and J ends were trimmed by 7 bases and 2 bases, with 9 bases remaining between them. The germline gives CDR1 DFQATT, CDR2 SNEGSKA (reference sequence). In nucleotides, the CDR3 is TGCAGTGTGTCTGCAGCCTACGAGCAGTACTTC. It yields the protein CSVSAAYEQYF.

This clone came up a few times. V and J are TRBV29-1 and TRBJ2-1; TRBD1 agrees at 8 bases. This CDR3 contains 16 residues. Unmatched junction bases numbered 15, after V lost 4 bases and J lost 7 bases. CDR1 SQVTM and CDR2 ANQGSEA come from the germline V gene. The CDR3 DNA follows: TGCAGCGTTGTTGTCGGTCTGAGACAGGGGCGAAATGAGCAGTTCTTC. Translated: CSVVVGLRQGRNEQFF.

V is TRBV7-9 and J is TRBJ1-4; D ambiguous. Deletions cut 2 bases from V and 7 bases from J, with 5 bases between. There are 12 residues in the CDR3. Germline CDR1 reads SEHNR; CDR2 reads FQNEAQ (reference sequence). The CDR3 nucleotides read TGTGCCAGCAGCTTATCGAGTGAAAAACTGTTTTTT. It yields the protein CASSLSSEKLFF.

The chain joins TRBV7-2 to TRBJ2-5, with 9 bases aligning to TRBD1. The CDR3 covers 15 residues. CDR1 is SGHTA, CDR2 FQGNSA, per germline. J gave up 4 bases and V 5 bases, and 8 bases lay outside the gene matches. This chain's CDR3 is CASSRGTGSGETQYF. The DNA for the CDR3 is TGTGCCAGCAGCAGAGGGACAGGGTCGGGAGAGACCCAGTACTTC.

The chain carries TRBV7-9 and TRBJ2-5, with D perhaps matching TRBD1 (6 bases). CDR1 is SEHNR, CDR2 FQNEAQ, per germline (reference sequence). V shed 5 bases and J shed 5 bases, with 15 bases lying between them. The CDR3 has 14 amino acids. The CDR3 here is CASSITGTSETQYF. CDR3 bases: TGTGCCAGCAGCATCACAGGGACGAGCGAGACCCAGTACTTC.

CDR3: CASRFDRGIASGYTF. CDR3 coding DNA: TGTGCCAGCAGATTCGACCGGGGGATTGCCTCAGGCTACACCTTC. The chain is built from TRBV2 and TRBJ1-2; TRBD1 might be the D (5 bases). V was trimmed by 6 bases and J by 8 bases, leaving 22 bases between them. The CDR3 sequence is 15 residues long. In germline, CDR1 is SNHLY, CDR2 FYNNEI.